These T cell receptor beta chains were read from a single sample in a study of shared clonotypes between healthy human individuals. Sequenced by immunoSEQ multiplex PCR; TCRdb stores in-frame clones only, minus some. The top ten clones hold under 2% of a sample with around 1.9 million clones, about 92% of them seen once. The material sequenced was naive CD8+ T cells from PBMCs. Receptors were obtained from a man younger than 35 in good health. Some clones in this sample may be carry-over from other donors' samples. Each CDR3 is given with its conserved first and last residue. D genes are given only for firm matches. A row's size may be missing; if present it is once, few, many or a size class.

size	V	J	length	D	DNA	CDR3
NA	TRBV28	TRBJ2-7	16	TRBD1	TGTGCCAGCAGTCCCCTGGACAGGGGGTCATTATACGAGCAGTACTTC	CASSPLDRGSLYEQYF
NA	TRBV28	TRBJ2-1	14	NA	TGTGCCAGCAGTTTATACAACCTCTCAAATGAGCAGTTCTTC	CASSLYNLSNEQFF
NA	TRBV7-8	TRBJ1-2	12	NA	TGTGCCAGCAGCTTAGTGCAAGAAGGCTACACCTTC	CASSLVQEGYTF
NA	TRBV29-1	TRBJ2-3	13	TRBD1	TGCAGCGAATACAGGGGCTTAGCAGATACGCAGTATTTT	CSEYRGLADTQYF
NA	TRBV30	TRBJ2-7	13	TRBD2	TGTGCCGGAGATATCGGGAGGACCTACGAGCAGTACTTC	CAGDIGRTYEQYF
NA	TRBV7-9	TRBJ1-2	13	NA	TGTGCCAGCAGCTCCGCCTCGGACTATGGCTACACCTTC	CASSSASDYGYTF
NA	TRBV13	TRBJ2-7	15	TRBD1	TGTGCCAGCAGCTTGGCCGGGACAGGGTTTCACGAGCAGTACTTC	CASSLAGTGFHEQYF
NA	TRBV27	TRBJ1-2	14	NA	TGTGCCAGCAGTCCATCCCCAGGGGCCTATGGCTACACCTTC	CASSPSPGAYGYTF
NA	TRBV27	TRBJ2-1	13	NA	TGTGCCAGCATGAGGCTAATTTACAATGAGCAGTTCTTC	CASMRLIYNEQFF
NA	TRBV4-2	TRBJ2-3	18	NA	TGTGCCAGCAGCCAAGAAGACATGGGCGGGGAGTCCACAGATACGCAGTATTTT	CASSQEDMGGESTDTQYF
NA	TRBV12-5	TRBJ2-1	19	NA	TGTGCTAGTGGTTTGGTACCACGGAACCGGGAGAGCTCCTACAATGAGCAGTTCTTC	CASGLVPRNRESSYNEQFF
once	TRBV10-2	TRBJ2-7	13	NA	TGCGCCAGCAGGGGGGACACAACCTACGAGCAGTACTTC	CASRGDTTYEQYF
NA	TRBV14	TRBJ2-2	14	NA	TGTGCCAGCAGCTTTACAGCGAACACCGGGGAGCTGTTTTTT	CASSFTANTGELFF
once	TRBV19	TRBJ1-1	16	NA	TGTGCCAGTAGTATAGATTCAGGGTGGGTGAACACTGAAGCTTTCTTT	CASSIDSGWVNTEAFF
once	TRBV13	TRBJ1-5	14	NA	TGTGCCAGCAGCTTATGGGGGAGCAATCAGCCCCAGCATTTT	CASSLWGSNQPQHF
NA	TRBV28	TRBJ1-1	16	NA	TGTGCCAGCACTCCACCCCTATTGGTTTTGAACACTGAAGCTTTCTTT	CASTPPLLVLNTEAFF
once	TRBV29-1	TRBJ1-1	14	NA	TGCAGCGTCGCGTCGATGCCTAGGAGCGAAGGGGCTTTCTTT	CSVASMPRSEGAFF
NA	TRBV10-1	TRBJ2-2	14	NA	TGCGCCAGCAGAGGGGGGCGTGACACCGGGGAGCTGTTTTTT	CASRGGRDTGELFF
NA	TRBV5-6	TRBJ1-1	13	NA	TGTGCCAGCAGCCTACTTGCGCGGACTGAAGCTTTCTTT	CASSLLARTEAFF
NA	TRBV5-6	TRBJ2-7	16	TRBD2	TGTGCCAGCAGCCCATCTGGACTAGCGATCTCCTACGAGCAGTACTTC	CASSPSGLAISYEQYF
NA	TRBV4-3	TRBJ2-7	18	TRBD2	TGCGCCAGCAGCCCGGGACTAGCGGGAGGGTTTTTTTCGGGCGAGCAGTACTTC	CASSPGLAGGFFSGEQYF
NA	TRBV5-1	TRBJ2-7	14	NA	TGCGCCAGCAGCCCGGGGGACGGAGCCTACGAGCAGTACTTC	CASSPGDGAYEQYF
NA	TRBV28	TRBJ2-7	14	NA	TGTGCCAGCAGTTCTCGACAGAGAATCTACGAGCAGTACTTC	CASSSRQRIYEQYF
NA	TRBV19	TRBJ2-7	15	TRBD2	TGTGCCAGTAGTCTGAGGACTAGCGGGAACTACGAGCAGTACTTC	CASSLRTSGNYEQYF
once	TRBV7-7	TRBJ2-1	15	TRBD2	TGTGCCAGCAGCTTAGGGCTAGCGGGAAGGAATGAGCAGTTCTTC	CASSLGLAGRNEQFF
NA	TRBV19	TRBJ2-7	16	TRBD1	TGTGCCAGTAGTCCGTGGACAGGTTACAGCTCCTACGAGCAGTACTTC	CASSPWTGYSSYEQYF
NA	TRBV9	TRBJ2-3	16	TRBD1	TGTGCCAGCAGCGGAGACAGGGCCACTAGCACAGATACGCAGTATTTT	CASSGDRATSTDTQYF
NA	TRBV18	TRBJ2-1	22	NA	TGTGCCAGCTCACCGACCCTCCCTAACATTGTGGGGACGGGCGTCTTCTACAATGAGCAGTTCTTC	CASSPTLPNIVGTGVFYNEQFF
NA	TRBV27	TRBJ1-2	17	NA	TGTGCCAGCAGTTTGGTGATACGGGAGGGGATAAACTATGGCTACACCTTC	CASSLVIREGINYGYTF
NA	TRBV27	TRBJ2-7	14	NA	TGTGCCAGCAGTTTTTTAGTCAGGCCCTACGAGCAGTACTTC	CASSFLVRPYEQYF
NA	TRBV29-1	TRBJ1-2	12	TRBD1	TGCAGCGTTTGGACAGGGGGCCAGGGCTACACCTTC	CSVWTGGQGYTF
NA	TRBV28	TRBJ2-7	13	NA	TGTGCCAGCACGGCTAGCGCCTCCTACGAGCAGTACTTC	CASTASASYEQYF
NA	TRBV28	TRBJ2-5	14	TRBD1	TGTGCCAGCACCACCCGGGACAGTCAAGAGACCCAGTACTTC	CASTTRDSQETQYF
NA	TRBV30	TRBJ1-1	10	NA	TGTGCCTGGTCCCACAACGAAGCTTTCTTT	CAWSHNEAFF
NA	TRBV7-2	TRBJ2-5	14	NA	TGTGCCAGCAGCCAGGTTCTATTAATGGAGACCCAGTACTTC	CASSQVLLMETQYF
NA	TRBV5-6	TRBJ1-2	11	NA	TGTGCCAGCAGTTGGTGGGGTGGCTACACCTTC	CASSWWGGYTF
few	TRBV11-2	TRBJ1-1	14	NA	TGTGCCAGCAGCACCGAGACAGGGAACACTGAAGCTTTCTTT	CASSTETGNTEAFF
NA	TRBV14	TRBJ1-5	21	NA	TGTGCCAGCAGCCATAATATCATTTCCCCCCATTCGCTTAACGCCAATCAGCCCCAGCATTTT	CASSHNIISPHSLNANQPQHF
NA	TRBV27	TRBJ1-1	13	TRBD1	TGTGCCAGCAGTTTCTCGGGGACAGCTGAAGCTTTCTTT	CASSFSGTAEAFF
NA	TRBV4-1	TRBJ2-7	17	TRBD1	TGCGCCAGCAGCCAAGATTTCACGACAGGGGGCCTCTACGAGCAGTACTTC	CASSQDFTTGGLYEQYF
NA	TRBV13	TRBJ2-1	14	TRBD2	TGTGCCAGCACCGGACTAGCGGCTTACAATGAGCAGTTCTTC	CASTGLAAYNEQFF
NA	TRBV19	TRBJ2-7	16	NA	TGTGCCAGTAGTATAGGAACCGAGGGGTGGTCCAACGAGCAGTACTTC	CASSIGTEGWSNEQYF
NA	TRBV27	TRBJ1-1	15	NA	TGTGCCAGCAGTTTGGGGGGGGCGATGAACACTGAAGCTTTCTTT	CASSLGGAMNTEAFF
NA	TRBV4-2	TRBJ2-2	14	NA	TGTGCCAGCAGCCAGGACACTTCTGTCCGGGAGCTGTTTTTT	CASSQDTSVRELFF
NA	TRBV30	TRBJ2-4	16	NA	TGTGCCTGGAGTAAATACAGGGAGATAGCCAAAAACATTCAGTACTTC	CAWSKYREIAKNIQYF
few	TRBV29-1	TRBJ1-1	13	TRBD1	TGCAGCGTTCGGACAGGGGACAGCACTGAAGCTTTCTTT	CSVRTGDSTEAFF
NA	TRBV19	TRBJ1-2	17	TRBD1	TGTGCCAGTAGTATAGACGGACAGGGTCGGTACTACTATGGCTACACCTTC	CASSIDGQGRYYYGYTF
few	TRBV19	TRBJ1-2	14	NA	TGTGCCAGTATTGGACTCTCTTTGGGCTATGGCTACACCTTC	CASIGLSLGYGYTF
NA	TRBV9	TRBJ1-5	15	NA	TGTGCCAGCAGCGTAGGACCGATTAGCAATCAGCCCCAGCATTTT	CASSVGPISNQPQHF
NA	TRBV7-9	TRBJ2-2	17	TRBD1	TGTGCCAGCAGCTTCGGGACAGGAGGCGCGAACACCGGGGAGCTGTTTTTT	CASSFGTGGANTGELFF
once	TRBV5-1	TRBJ1-2	18	TRBD1	TGCGCCAGCAGCTCCTCCGGGACAGGGGCCCAACCTAACTATGGCTACACCTTC	CASSSSGTGAQPNYGYTF
NA	TRBV19	TRBJ1-1	13	NA	TGTGCCAGTAGTATTCCAGGAGGATCTGAAGCTTTCTTT	CASSIPGGSEAFF
NA	TRBV7-9	TRBJ2-1	16	TRBD2	TGTGCCAGCAGCCTACCGACTAGCGGGATTATCGATGAGCAGTTCTTC	CASSLPTSGIIDEQFF
NA	TRBV6-1	TRBJ1-1	15	NA	TGTGCCAGCAGTGAATTGCACAGATTGAACACTGAAGCTTTCTTT	CASSELHRLNTEAFF
once	TRBV27	TRBJ2-7	14	NA	TGTGCCAGCAGTTCTATGGGTGGGCGCTACGAGCAGTACTTC	CASSSMGGRYEQYF
NA	TRBV28	TRBJ2-1	12	NA	TGTGCCAGCAGTTTCGGCTGGGGTGAGCAGTTCTTC	CASSFGWGEQFF
NA	TRBV2	TRBJ2-7	12	NA	TGTGCCGGACGGAGTAACTGGGACGAGCAGTACTTC	CAGRSNWDEQYF
NA	TRBV28	TRBJ1-1	16	NA	TGTGCCAGCAGTTTCCATGGAGAGGGAGTCGCCCGGGGAGCTTTCTTT	CASSFHGEGVARGAFF
NA	TRBV5-6	TRBJ2-1	17	TRBD2	TGTGCCAGCAGCTTGGCCACACTAGCGGGATCCCTAAATGAGCAGTTCTTC	CASSLATLAGSLNEQFF
NA	TRBV7-6	TRBJ2-5	14	NA	TGTGCCAGCAGCTTAGCGCGTAGGGAAGAGACCCAGTACTTC	CASSLARREETQYF